The 9 T cell receptor beta chains presented below share a single source sample, sequenced in a study of blood T cell repertoires in COVID-19. Only in-frame clones appear in the TCRdb table, and some are missing; sequencing was by immunoSEQ multiplex PCR. The sample consists of a few hundred thousand clones, about 89% of them appearing once. Input material: peripheral blood. These receptors all stem from a woman aged 30 to 39 with COVID-19, enrolled during active disease.

The chain uses TRBV6-2 or TRBV6-3 and TRBJ2-5, with D perhaps TRBD2 (7 bases). Germline CDR1 MNHEY, CDR2 SVGEGT. The CDR3 totals 14 residues. V was clipped by 2 bases and J by 2 bases, with 9 bases between them. CDR3 protein: CASSYEGGQETQYF. The CDR3 bases are TGTGCCAGCAGTTACGAGGGGGGGCAAGAGACCCAGTACTTC.

The genes are TRBV9 and TRBJ2-2, with no clear D. V lost 3 bases and J 7 bases, leaving 13 bases between the germline ends. Germline assignment: CDR1 SGDLS and CDR2 YYNGEE. CDR3 length equals 14 residues. The CDR3: CASSATSAVGELFF. The CDR3 DNA follows: TGTGCCAGCAGCGCGACCTCCGCGGTCGGGGAGCTGTTTTTT.

The rearrangement uses TRBV6-1 and TRBJ1-3, with 7 bases aligning to TRBD1. Germline values: CDR1 MNHNS, CDR2 SASEGT. The CDR3 loop spans 16 amino acids. Trimming cost V 2 bases and J 2 bases; bases outside gene matches: 6. The CDR3 here is CASSEFGTATGNTIYF. The DNA of the CDR3 is TGTGCCAGCAGTGAATTCGGGACAGCTACTGGAAACACCATATATTTT.

The chain joins TRBV14 to TRBJ2-1, with 8 bases that match TRBD2. J gave up 7 bases and V 1 base, and 6 bases lay outside the gene matches. Per germline, CDR1 SGHDN and CDR2 FVKESK. CDR3 length: 15 residues. In nucleotides, the CDR3 is TGTGCCAGCAGCCAAGCGGGAGGGTGGAGGAATGAGCAGTTCTTC. Its translation: CASSQAGGWRNEQFF. The variable domain in full, completed from reference TRBV14 and TRBJ2-1, reads EAGVTQFPSHSVIEKGQTVTLRCDPISGHDNLYWYRRVMGKEIKFLLHFVKESKQDESGMPNNRFLAERTGGTYSTLKVQPAELEDSGVYFCASSQAGGWRNEQFFGPGTRLTVL.

The chain combines TRBV6-5 with TRBJ1-1; tentative D call: TRBD1 (6 bases). The CDR3 contains 12 residues. Trimming stripped 8 bases from V and 7 bases from J, with 14 bases between. From germline, CDR1 is MNHEY and CDR2 SVGAGI. The CDR3 nucleotides read TGTGCCAGCGGCGGGGGGGCGGGTGAAGCTTTCTTT. Translating gives CASGGGAGEAFF.

The chain links TRBV19 to TRBJ1-2; maybe TRBD1 (5 bases). V gave up 7 bases and J gave up 4 bases, with 10 bases separating them. Germline-derived CDR1 and CDR2 are LNHDA and SQIVND (reference sequence). The CDR3 loop spans 12 amino acids. This CDR3 reads CASTGQTYGYTF. The CDR3 DNA reads TGTGCCAGTACCGGACAAACCTATGGCTACACCTTC.

On this clone itself: Other DNA sequences within the sample encode an identical CDR3. The V gene is TRBV5-1, the J gene TRBJ2-2, with 9 bases fitting TRBD2. The CDR3 contains 15 residues. V lost 2 bases, J lost 4 bases, and 3 bases stayed unmatched. Looked up from germline, CDR1 is SGHRS and CDR2 is YFSETQ. The CDR3, as DNA: TGCGCCAGCAGCTTAGCGGGAGGCAGCACCGGGGAGCTGTTTTTT. Its protein product is CASSLAGGSTGELFF.

The V gene is TRBV11-2, the J gene TRBJ2-1, with 12 nucleotides matching TRBD2. The CDR3 has 17 residues. J lost 7 bases, V lost 6 bases, and 13 bases had no gene match. Germline V lookup: CDR1 SGHAT, CDR2 FQNNGV. The DNA of the CDR3 is TGTGCCAGCAGTTCCACCCCACTAGCGGGAGGACGAAATGAGCAGTTCTTC. Protein sequence: CASSSTPLAGGRNEQFF.

In this sample, this clone turned up a few times. The chain employs TRBV27 and TRBJ1-5; possible D gene TRBD1, 6 bases. This CDR3 is 14 amino acids long. V was clipped by 3 bases and J by 10 bases, with 16 bases between them. Per the germline V gene, CDR1 is MNHEY and CDR2 is SMNVEV (reference sequence). The CDR3 loop reads CASSFDDRSVPQHF. The CDR3 coding sequence is TGTGCCAGCAGTTTCGACGACAGGTCGGTTCCCCAGCATTTT.